One sample yielded the 19 T cell receptor beta chains listed below, sequenced in a study of OX40 agonist ivuxolimab in advanced cancers. Repertoires were generated with immunoSEQ multiplex PCR, while TCRdb's copy carries only in-frame clones and drops some. The sample includes 40,000 to 45,000 clones, roughly 90% seen only once; the top ten take 13%. This specimen was CD4+ or CD8+ T cells sorted from blood, taken in a trial of the OX40 agonist ivuxolimab. The receptors originated from an adult with an advanced solid tumor such as melanoma, head and neck, liver or kidney cancer.

This chain joins TRBV28 and TRBJ2-7; D ambiguous. V shed 3 bases and J shed 8 bases, with 11 bases lying between them. CDR1 is MDHEN, CDR2 SYDVKM, per germline. The CDR3 contains 12 residues. The CDR3 bases are TGTGCCAGCAGTTTCTATTTTGCTAAGCAGTACTTC. Protein sequence: CASSFYFAKQYF.

This sequence joins TRBV19 and TRBJ2-7; TRBD1 matches at 9 bases. The CDR3 consists of 15 residues. The germline CDR1 and CDR2 sequences are LNHDA and SQIVND (reference sequence). The junction had 3 bases not matched to a gene; V was cut back by 0 bases and J by 3 bases. This CDR3 is CASSIDWDRDYEQYF. CDR3 sequence (DNA): TGTGCCAGTAGTATAGACTGGGACAGGGACTACGAGCAGTACTTC.

This clone was recorded only once. The J gene is TRBJ2-6, the V gene TRBV28, with D tentatively TRBD2 (6 bases). This CDR3 region has 14 residues. Germline V gives CDR1 MDHEN, CDR2 SYDVKM. Trimming removed 5 bases at V and 3 bases at J, with 8 bases between. Here the CDR3 reads CASSRERGANVLTF. The CDR3 DNA sequence: TGTGCCAGCAGTCGGGAGCGTGGGGCCAACGTCCTGACTTTC.

The chain uses TRBV2 and TRBJ2-2, with TRBD1 as a possible D gene (6 bases). The V end was cut by 3 bases, the J end by 1 base, with 9 bases between. The length of the CDR3 is 15 residues. From germline, CDR1 is SNHLY and CDR2 FYNNEI. The CDR3 here is CASSDQGQNTGELFF. The CDR3 nucleotides are TGTGCCAGCAGTGACCAGGGACAGAACACCGGGGAGCTGTTTTTT.

A single count supports this clone. The V gene is TRBV10-2, the J gene TRBJ1-1, with 11 nucleotides matching TRBD1. Germline CDR1 reads WSHSY; CDR2 reads SAAADI. There are 13 residues in the CDR3. J lost 2 bases, V lost 10 bases, and 3 bases had no gene match. The chain's CDR3 is CATGQGANTEAFF. The CDR3 DNA is TGCGCCACCGGACAGGGGGCAAACACTGAAGCTTTCTTT.

This sequence joins TRBV4-1 and TRBJ2-1; the match to TRBD2 covers 11 bases. This CDR3 has 17 residues. Germline V lookup: CDR1 MGHRA, CDR2 YSYEKL. J lost 5 bases, V lost 3 bases, and 9 bases had no gene match. CDR3 region: CASSHHLTSGNDNEQFF. The CDR3 DNA sequence: TGCGCCAGCAGCCACCACTTGACTAGCGGGAACGACAATGAGCAGTTCTTC.

V and J are TRBV5-1 and TRBJ2-1, with TRBD2 matching over 10 bases. The germline V gene encodes CDR1 SGHRS and CDR2 YFSETQ. The ends lost 4 bases at V and 6 bases at J; junction bases unmatched: 13. CDR3 length: 17 amino acids. This CDR3 reads CASSRRPLAGGGNEQFF. The CDR3 bases are TGCGCCAGCAGCCGACGGCCCTTAGCGGGAGGAGGCAATGAGCAGTTCTTC.

The chain combines TRBV6-4 with TRBJ2-2; no reliable D call. V lost 3 bases and J lost 8, with 7 bases in between. The CDR3 runs 12 residues. Germline CDR1 is MRHNA and CDR2 is SNTAGT. The CDR3 nucleotides read TGTGCCAGCAGTGATTGGGCGGGGGAGCTGTTTTTT. This gives the protein CASSDWAGELFF.

The rearrangement links TRBV27 to TRBJ2-6; D gene unclear. The length of the CDR3 is 14 residues. The V gene lost 5 bases and the J gene lost 3 bases, with 8 bases spanning the gap. CDR1 is MNHEY and CDR2 is SMNVEV in the germline V gene (reference sequence). The CDR3 region is CASSPADGANVLTF. CDR3 coding DNA: TGTGCCAGCAGTCCCGCAGATGGGGCCAACGTCCTGACTTTC.

This chain uses TRBV18 with TRBJ1-1; D is ambiguous. The CDR3 sequence is 13 residues long. Trimming took off 8 bases at V and 4 bases at J, with 14 bases between the two ends. Germline values: CDR1 KGHSH, CDR2 LQKENI. As DNA, the CDR3 is TGTGCCAGCCGACTCGCGATAAGCACTGAAGCTTTCTTT. This codes for CASRLAISTEAFF.

V usage is TRBV7-9 and J usage is TRBJ2-7, with 10 bases fitting TRBD1. The junction had 2 bases not matched to a gene; V was cut back by 3 bases and J by 3 bases. The length of the CDR3 is 14 residues. Germline V gives CDR1 SEHNR, CDR2 FQNEAQ (reference sequence). CDR3 nucleotides: TGTGCCAGCAGCTTGGGGACAGGGGTCTACGAGCAGTACTTC. Residues: CASSLGTGVYEQYF.

The rearrangement joins TRBV5-1 to TRBJ2-7, with TRBD1 identical over 8 bases. In germline, CDR1 is SGHRS, CDR2 YFSETQ. V lost 0 bases to trimming and J lost 2 bases; unmatched junction nucleotides: 7. The length of the CDR3 is 16 residues. This chain's CDR3 is CASSLGGQGFTYEQYF. The DNA for the CDR3 is TGCGCCAGCAGCTTGGGAGGACAGGGTTTCACCTACGAGCAGTACTTC.

The V and J genes are TRBV6-6 and TRBJ1-2; D not certain. The CDR3 extends over 14 amino acids. Deletions cut 7 bases from V and 4 bases from J, with 16 bases between. CDR1 MNHNY and CDR2 SVGAGI come from the germline V gene (reference sequence). DNA of the CDR3: TGTGCCAGCAACACTAGCCCCCCAACCTATGGCTACACCTTC. Amino acid sequence: CASNTSPPTYGYTF.

V is TRBV27 and J is TRBJ2-1; maybe TRBD2 (6 bases). The germline V gene encodes CDR1 MNHEY and CDR2 SMNVEV (reference sequence). V was shortened by 7 bases and J by 0 bases, with 19 bases between the two germline ends. CDR3 length: 17 residues. This CDR3 is CASTPDRAGSSYNEQFF. The CDR3, as DNA: TGTGCCAGCACCCCCGATAGGGCGGGGAGCTCCTACAATGAGCAGTTCTTC.

The rearrangement links TRBV7-9 to TRBJ2-5, with D tentatively TRBD2 (6 bases). CDR3 length: 15 amino acids. Germline V gene sequence: CDR1 SEHNR, CDR2 FQNEAQ (reference sequence). The ends were cut back, 4 bases at V and 1 base at J, with 13 bases in the middle. The CDR3 sequence is CASSSGTPAQETQYF. CDR3 DNA sequence: TGTGCCAGCAGCTCCGGGACTCCGGCCCAAGAGACCCAGTACTTC.

This chain links TRBV9 with TRBJ2-1; 10 positions match TRBD2. Germline V gene sequence: CDR1 SGDLS, CDR2 YYNGEE. The CDR3 is 15 residues long. Trimming took 4 bases from V and 3 from J; bases not matched to a gene: 4. The CDR3 sequence: CASSPTSGIYNEQFF. The CDR3, as DNA: TGTGCCAGCAGCCCTACTAGCGGGATCTACAATGAGCAGTTCTTC.

This chain joins TRBV19 and TRBJ2-3; D may be TRBD2 (5 bases). Germline V lookup: CDR1 LNHDA, CDR2 SQIVND (reference sequence). Between the trimmed V and J ends, which lost 8 bases and 6 bases, there was a span of 12 bases. CDR3 length equals 12 residues. The CDR3 here is CASGERRDTQYF. The CDR3 DNA reads as TGTGCCAGTGGGGAGAGGCGTGATACGCAGTATTTT.

The chain couples TRBV2 to TRBJ2-6; D is uncertain. Germline CDR1 reads SNHLY; CDR2 reads FYNNEI. This CDR3 comprises 17 residues. The V end was cut by 4 bases, the J end by 2 bases, with 15 bases between. CDR3 DNA sequence: TGTGCCAGCAGTGTTTCTCCCGGAGTCGCTGGGGCCAACGTCCTGACTTTC. Translating it yields CASSVSPGVAGANVLTF.

This clone showed up just a few times. This chain joins TRBV6-4 and TRBJ2-3; the D gene is possibly TRBD2 (5 bases). The CDR3 sequence is 13 residues long. V was clipped by 2 bases and J by 6 bases, with 9 bases between them. Germline V gives CDR1 MRHNA, CDR2 SNTAGT. CDR3 residues: CASSDGESDTQYF. CDR3 bases: TGTGCCAGCAGTGACGGGGAGTCGGATACGCAGTATTTT.